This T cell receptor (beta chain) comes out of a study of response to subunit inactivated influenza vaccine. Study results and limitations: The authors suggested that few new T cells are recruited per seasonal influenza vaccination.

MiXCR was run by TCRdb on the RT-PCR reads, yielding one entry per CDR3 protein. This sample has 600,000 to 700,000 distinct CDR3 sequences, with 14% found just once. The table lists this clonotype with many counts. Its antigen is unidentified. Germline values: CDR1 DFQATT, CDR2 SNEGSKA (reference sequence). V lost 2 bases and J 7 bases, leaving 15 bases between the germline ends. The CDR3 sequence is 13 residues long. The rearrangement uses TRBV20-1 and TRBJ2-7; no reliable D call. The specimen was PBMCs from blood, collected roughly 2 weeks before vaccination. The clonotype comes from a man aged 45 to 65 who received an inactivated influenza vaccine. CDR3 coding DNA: TGCAGTGCTAGATCGCCGGGCCGCACTGAGCAGTACTTC. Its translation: CSARSPGRTEQYF.